The clone carrying this T cell receptor (beta chain) was seen at least ten times. The data derive from a study of molecular identifiers for immune sequencing clone quantification. This CDR3 region has 15 residues. Trimming removed 4 bases from V and 0 bases from J, with 7 bases in between. MiXCR, run by TCRdb on the PCR reads, gives a single entry per CDR3 protein. In the table there are more than 300,000 distinct CDR3 sequences, 20% to 25% of which are singletons. Sorted naive CD8 T cells were those defined as CD8+CD4-CCR7+CD45RA+. The sample comprised naive CD8+ T cells from blood, with Jurkat cell RNA spiked in. Subset specified: FACS-sorted CD8+CD4-CCR7+CD45RA+ naive T cells. This clonotype was sampled from a human donor in good health. Some libraries in this study had Jurkat cell RNA spiked in. The chain joins TRBV12-3 or TRBV12-4 to TRBJ2-6; D unresolved. Here the CDR3 reads CASSSQPSGANVLTF. The CDR3 DNA follows: TGTGCCAGCAGTTCCCAACCCTCTGGGGCCAACGTCCTGACTTTC.